This T cell receptor (beta chain) was sequenced for a study of blood T cell repertoires in COVID-19. Sequenced by immunoSEQ multiplex PCR; TCRdb stores in-frame clones only, minus some. Among 90,000 to 120,000 clones listed, just over 90% were seen once. V lost 0 bases and J lost 10; bases outside the gene matches: 7. The germline V gene has CDR1 SGHRS and CDR2 YFSETQ. The CDR3 runs to 15 residues. The source is a woman in her twenties or thirties with acute or convalescent COVID-19. V gene TRBV5-1 combines with J gene TRBJ1-6, with 7 bases fitting TRBD1. Sequenced: peripheral blood. As DNA, the CDR3 is TGCGCCAGCAGCTTGGAGACAGGGAAGGGCTCACCCCTCCACTTT. It encodes CASSLETGKGSPLHF.